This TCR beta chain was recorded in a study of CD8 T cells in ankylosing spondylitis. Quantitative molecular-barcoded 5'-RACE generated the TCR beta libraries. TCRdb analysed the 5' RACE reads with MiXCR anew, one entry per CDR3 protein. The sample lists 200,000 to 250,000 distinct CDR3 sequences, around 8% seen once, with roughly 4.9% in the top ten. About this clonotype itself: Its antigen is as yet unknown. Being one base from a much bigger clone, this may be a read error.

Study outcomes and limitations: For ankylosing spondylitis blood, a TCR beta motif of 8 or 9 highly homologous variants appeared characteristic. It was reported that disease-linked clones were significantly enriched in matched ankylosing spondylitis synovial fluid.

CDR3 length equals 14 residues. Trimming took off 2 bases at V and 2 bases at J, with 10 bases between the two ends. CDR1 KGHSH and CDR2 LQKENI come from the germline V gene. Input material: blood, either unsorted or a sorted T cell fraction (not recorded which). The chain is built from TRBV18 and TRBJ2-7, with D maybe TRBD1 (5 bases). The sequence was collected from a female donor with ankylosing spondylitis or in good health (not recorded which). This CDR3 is CASSPGAAPYEQYF. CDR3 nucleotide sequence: TGTGCCAGCTCACCAGGGGCAGCCCCCTACGAGCAGTACTTC.